The 23 T cell receptor beta chains in this list originate from one sample, sequenced in a study of blood T cells in healthy people across ages. A second PCR, run for about 6 to 12 cycles, used a sample-barcoded 5' primer plus a J-beta primer mix. In TCRdb, the 5' RACE reads were re-called with MiXCR into one record per CDR3 protein. The table includes about 1.1 million distinct CDR3 sequences, more than 30% detected once. The material sequenced was blood. The receptors come from a man aged 18-30 years in good health.

The V gene is TRBV20-1, the J gene TRBJ1-5; no reliable D call. The germline V gene has CDR1 DFQATT and CDR2 SNEGSKA (reference sequence). The CDR3 covers 15 residues. V was shortened by 1 base and J by 0 bases, with 10 bases between the two germline ends. For the CDR3, the DNA is TGCAGTGCTAGAGCACAGAGTCATAGCAATCAGCCCCAGCATTTT. It is translated as CSARAQSHSNQPQHF.

The rearrangement uses TRBV20-1 and TRBJ2-3; the D gene is possibly TRBD2 (5 bases). Germline CDR1 and CDR2: DFQATT and SNEGSKA (reference sequence). The CDR3 loop spans 13 amino acids. Trimming removed 6 bases at V and 4 bases at J, with 14 bases between. The CDR3 reads CSAPLDVADTQYF. CDR3 sequence (DNA): TGCAGTGCCCCACTAGACGTCGCAGATACGCAGTATTTT.

The count of this clonotype is one. The chain couples TRBV12-3 or TRBV12-4 to TRBJ1-4; D is uncertain. Trimming removed 5 bases at V and 0 bases at J, with 13 bases between. The CDR3 covers 16 residues. CDR3 sequence reads: CASSKWVEATNEKLFF. In DNA, the CDR3 is TGTGCCAGCAGTAAATGGGTGGAAGCAACTAATGAAAAACTGTTTTTT.

There are a few counts of this clonotype. In DNA, the CDR3 is TGTGCCAGCAGATCCGAGAGCTCAGGTTCCGGGGAAAAGACCCAGTACTTC. Translated, it gives CASRSESSGSGEKTQYF. The genes are TRBV7-9 and TRBJ2-5; D is perhaps TRBD2 (5 bases). This CDR3 is built from 17 residues. The germline gives CDR1 SEHNR, CDR2 FQNEAQ (reference sequence). Trimming cost V 6 bases and J 6 bases, with 26 bases left between them.

The chain combines TRBV12-3 or TRBV12-4 with TRBJ1-1, with 10 bases aligning to TRBD1. The J segment lost 11 bases and the V segment lost 6 bases, leaving 9 bases of the junction unmatched. CDR3 length: 13 residues. CDR3 in amino acids: CASRKLGTGVAFF. In DNA, the CDR3 is TGTGCCAGCAGAAAGCTCGGGACAGGGGTTGCTTTCTTT.

The CDR3 loop is CASSLEGRSWEKLFF. CDR3 bases: TGTGCCAGCAGCTTAGAGGGCAGAAGTTGGGAAAAACTGTTTTTT. This chain uses TRBV7-9 with TRBJ1-4; D is unclear. Deletions cut 1 base from V and 8 bases from J, with 14 bases between. The CDR3 consists of 15 residues. CDR1 and CDR2 from the germline V gene are SEHNR and FQNEAQ (reference sequence).

This clonotype came up a few times. The rearrangement uses TRBV7-9 and TRBJ1-1; D is possibly TRBD1 (5 bases). This CDR3 region has 15 residues. V lost 2 bases and J lost 2, with 12 bases in between. Germline assignment: CDR1 SEHNR and CDR2 FQNEAQ (reference sequence). The CDR3, as DNA: TGTGCCAGCAGCTTAATCGTCGGGGACAACACTGAAGCTTTCTTT. This sequence encodes CASSLIVGDNTEAFF.

As regards this clonotype: Germline and junction disagree at one end, which may indicate a read error. The chain employs TRBV9 and TRBJ2-5, with D possibly being TRBD2 (6 bases). The germline CDR1 and CDR2 sequences are SGDLS and YYNGEE. The CDR3 has 14 residues. The CDR3 region is CVSSPSRGEETQYF. DNA of the CDR3: TGTGTCAGCAGCCCTTCGCGGGGTGAAGAGACCCAGTACTTC.

The chain carries TRBV7-2 and TRBJ1-1; perhaps TRBD1 as D (5 bases). Per germline, CDR1 SGHTA and CDR2 FQGNSA. The ends were cut back, 2 bases at V and 2 bases at J, with 15 bases in the middle. The CDR3 loop spans 16 amino acids. The CDR3 loop reads CASSLRGVGVNTEAFF. Written as DNA, the CDR3 is TGTGCCAGCAGCTTAAGAGGGGTTGGGGTTAACACTGAAGCTTTCTTT.

This clonotype was counted between two and nine times. V gene TRBV7-3 combines with J gene TRBJ1-2; 7 bases are shared with TRBD1. Per the germline V gene, CDR1 is SGHTA and CDR2 is FQGTGA. The CDR3 contains 14 residues. J was trimmed by 5 bases and V by 5 bases; bases with no gene match: 8. The CDR3 loop reads CASSRPDRVYGYTF. CDR3 DNA: TGTGCCAGCAGCCGACCCGACAGGGTTTATGGCTACACCTTC.

V and J are TRBV6-1 and TRBJ2-5; no reliable D call. The CDR3 is 14 amino acids. CDR1 and CDR2 from the germline V gene are MNHNS and SASEGT. The V gene lost 4 bases and the J gene lost 11 bases, with 20 bases spanning the gap. As DNA, the CDR3 is TGTGCCAGCAGTGGGCGGCCATCCTACAATGAGCAGTACTTC. Its protein product is CASSGRPSYNEQYF.

This clonotype was picked up a small number of times. This sequence joins TRBV7-2 and TRBJ2-1; 8 bases line up with TRBD1. Trimming at V came to 5 bases and at J to 6 bases, leaving 15 bases not matched to a gene. Looked up from germline, CDR1 is SGHTA and CDR2 is FQGNSA. The CDR3 loop spans 17 amino acids. CDR3 sequence (DNA): TGTGCCAGCAGCCCAACGTACGGGACAGGTACCCTCAATGAGCAGTTCTTC. The encoded protein is CASSPTYGTGTLNEQFF. The variable domain in full, with the rest retrieved from reference TRBV7-2 and TRBJ2-1, is GAGVSQSPSNKVTEKGKDVELRCDPISGHTALYWYRQSLGQGLEFLIYFQGNSAPDKSGLPSDRFSAERTGGSVSTLTIQRTQQEDSAVYLCASSPTYGTGTLNEQFFGPGTRLTVL.

The rearrangement uses TRBV20-1 and TRBJ1-5; 7 bases are a match to TRBD1. V was pared by 6 bases and J by 0 bases, with 8 bases of the junction left unmatched. The CDR3 runs 15 residues. CDR1 DFQATT and CDR2 SNEGSKA come from the germline V gene (reference sequence). The CDR3 sequence is CSAPGQPHSNQPQHF. The DNA for the CDR3 is TGCAGTGCCCCGGGACAGCCACATAGCAATCAGCCCCAGCATTTT.

The V and J genes are TRBV12-3 or TRBV12-4 and TRBJ1-2; no firm D call. The CDR3 is made up of 13 amino acids. Between the trimmed V and J ends, which lost 3 bases and 3 bases, there was a span of 8 bases. Written as DNA, the CDR3 is TGTGCCAGCAGTTTTGGGCAGCACTATGGCTACACCTTC. Translated: CASSFGQHYGYTF.

This clonotype was observed a few times. V and J are TRBV7-8 and TRBJ2-3; the D call may be TRBD1 or TRBD2 (6 bases each). Trimming left V 5 bases short and J 5 bases short, with 20 bases between. The CDR3 is made up of 16 amino acids. Germline CDR1 and CDR2: SGHVS and FQNEAQ. The CDR3 DNA is TGTGCCAGCAGCAACAGGGTTGGGGTGGGGGGAGATACGCAGTATTTT. The encoded protein is CASSNRVGVGGDTQYF.

The rearrangement uses TRBV4-3 and TRBJ1-6; D ambiguous. CDR1 and CDR2 from the germline V gene are LGHNA and YSLEER. The V end was cut by 2 bases, the J end by 7 bases, with 9 bases between. This CDR3 is 14 amino acids long. CDR3 nucleotide sequence: TGCGCCAGCAGCCAAAGGAAGGGCAATTCACCCCTCCACTTT. Its protein product is CASSQRKGNSPLHF.

Worth noting for this clonotype: Compared with germline, one end of the junction differs, possibly owing to a read error. The chain recombines TRBV20-1 with TRBJ2-3; TRBD2 agrees at 7 bases. Per germline, CDR1 DFQATT and CDR2 SNEGSKA (reference sequence). The CDR3 has 13 residues. The DNA of the CDR3 is TGCAGTGCCGTCGGGGGGAGCACAGATGCGCAGTATTTT. Translated, it gives CSAVGGSTDAQYF.

This clonotype was detected a few times. The chain links TRBV6-1 to TRBJ2-3; 7 bases map to TRBD1. After removal of 6 bases from V and 2 bases from J, the junction contained 8 bases not matched to a gene. CDR1 is MNHNS, CDR2 SASEGT, per germline. The CDR3 is made up of 15 amino acids. In DNA, the CDR3 is TGTGCCAGCAGCTCCGGGACAGCACACACAGATACGCAGTATTTT. Amino acids: CASSSGTAHTDTQYF.

This clonotype was seen a few times. The V and J genes are TRBV12-3 or TRBV12-4 and TRBJ2-1, with D perhaps assigned TRBD1 or TRBD2 (5 bases each). V shed 4 bases and J shed 9 bases, with 13 bases lying between them. The CDR3 is 13 amino acids. The chain's CDR3 is CASSSFRDGEQFF. The DNA for the CDR3 is TGTGCCAGCAGTTCGTTCCGGGACGGTGAGCAGTTCTTC.

The table lists this clonotype with a few counts. The chain joins TRBV6-5 to TRBJ1-2; TRBD1 is a possible D gene (5 bases). CDR1 and CDR2 from the germline V gene are MNHEY and SVGAGI. The CDR3 runs to 14 residues. The V end lost 5 bases, the J end lost 2 bases, and 12 bases lay between the germline ends. Here the CDR3 DNA reads TGTGCCAGCAGTCATATGGGGGGAAACTATGGCTACACCTTC. As protein: CASSHMGGNYGYTF.

This clonotype turned up a few times. The chain joins TRBV4-2 to TRBJ2-6; a possible D gene is TRBD1 (8 bases). The germline V gene encodes CDR1 LGHNA and CDR2 YNFKEQ. The CDR3 has 16 amino acids. V lost 4 bases and J lost 2, with 12 bases in between. CDR3 in amino acids: CASSREGQAGANVLTF. In DNA form, the CDR3 reads TGTGCCAGCAGCCGGGAGGGACAGGCTGGGGCCAACGTCCTGACTTTC.

This clonotype was picked up many times. The chain couples TRBV27 to TRBJ1-6, with unresolved D. Germline V gene data show CDR1 as MNHEY and CDR2 as SMNVEV (reference sequence). The CDR3 runs 14 residues. V was pared by 2 bases and J by 4 bases, with 6 bases between. CDR3 protein: CASSLGGYNSPLHF. The CDR3 nucleotides read TGTGCCAGCAGTTTAGGAGGATATAATTCACCCCTCCACTTT.

Only a few counts were recorded for this clonotype. The chain combines TRBV6-1 with TRBJ1-1; the match to TRBD1 covers 10 bases. Germline CDR1 MNHNS, CDR2 SASEGT. V dropped 7 bases and J dropped 10; count of bases not matched to a gene: 9. This CDR3 is built from 13 residues. The CDR3 here is CASTLGQGVRAFF. The CDR3 DNA reads TGTGCCAGCACCCTTGGACAGGGGGTAAGAGCTTTCTTT.